A selection of T cell receptor beta chains follows, all from one sample in a study of blood T cell repertoires in COVID-19. Here immunoSEQ multiplex PCR was the method, and the copy in TCRdb shows in-frame clones only, minus some. The data show 300,000 to 350,000 clones, about 83% seen once. Sequenced sample: peripheral blood. These receptors were collected from a man aged 25-45 years with active or convalescent COVID-19. The CDR3 runs from the conserved cysteine through the conserved F or W. A D gene is named only where the DNA matches it firmly. Some rows have no size entry. The others give once, few or many, or a class for an expanded clone.

V gene	J gene	clone size	D gene	CDR3 protein	CDR3 DNA
TRBV7-6	TRBJ2-3	once	NA	CASSSPGGTDTQYF	TGTGCCAGCAGCTCACCCGGGGGCACAGATACGCAGTATTTT
TRBV7-3	TRBJ1-2	NA	NA	CASSLSQFYGYTF	TGTGCCAGCAGCTTATCACAGTTCTATGGCTACACCTTC
TRBV11-3	TRBJ2-2	NA	NA	CASSLGASNTGELFF	TGTGCCAGCAGCTTAGGGGCATCGAACACCGGGGAGCTGTTTTTT
TRBV6-5	TRBJ1-4	NA	NA	CASGGLNEKLFF	TGTGCCAGCGGAGGATTAAATGAAAAACTGTTTTTT
TRBV20-1	TRBJ2-3	NA	NA	CSAPTRDTQYF	TGCAGTGCTCCTACTCGTGATACGCAGTATTTT
TRBV11-3	TRBJ1-6	once	NA	CAIRSSYNSPLHF	TGTGCTATCCGTAGCTCCTATAATTCACCCCTCCACTTT
TRBV28	TRBJ2-6	few	NA	CASQGPWGTFSGANVLTF	TGTGCCAGCCAGGGTCCCTGGGGGACTTTCTCTGGGGCCAACGTCCTGACTTTC
TRBV29-1	TRBJ2-5	NA	NA	CSVENIGEPQYF	TGCAGCGTTGAGAATATAGGAGAACCCCAGTACTTC
TRBV6-6	TRBJ2-4	NA	TRBD2	CASSPGLAAAYF	TGTGCCAGCAGTCCCGGACTAGCGGCCGCCTACTTC
TRBV5-1	TRBJ2-1	NA	TRBD2	CASSLAGGGYNEQFF	TGCGCCAGCAGCTTAGCGGGAGGGGGCTACAATGAGCAGTTCTTC
TRBV29-1	TRBJ2-3	NA	TRBD2	CSVTSGGSTDTQYF	TGCAGCGTGACTAGCGGGGGTAGCACAGATACGCAGTATTTT
TRBV29-1	TRBJ1-1	NA	TRBD1	CSVVGQGLAFF	TGCAGCGTTGTGGGACAGGGGTTGGCTTTCTTT
TRBV29-1	TRBJ2-7	NA	NA	CSVVAGLGFGEQYF	TGCAGCGTTGTCGCGGGTTTGGGTTTCGGCGAGCAGTACTTC
TRBV10-3	TRBJ2-5	NA	TRBD2	CAISDSLAVQETQYF	TGTGCCATCAGTGACTCCCTAGCGGTCCAAGAGACCCAGTACTTC
TRBV27	TRBJ1-2	NA	TRBD1	CASSRDQGANYGYTF	TGTGCCAGCAGTAGGGATCAGGGGGCAAACTATGGCTACACCTTC
TRBV3-1/TRBV3-2	TRBJ2-1	NA	NA	CASSQFGTNNEQFF	TGTGCCAGCAGCCAATTCGGGACAAACAATGAGCAGTTCTTC
TRBV11-3	TRBJ2-2	NA	TRBD2	CASSPYRGLAGGPDTGELFF	TGTGCCAGCAGCCCCTACCGTGGGCTAGCGGGGGGCCCGGACACCGGGGAGCTGTTTTTT